The T cell receptor (beta chain) described here comes from a study of shared clonotypes between healthy human individuals. General study points: Only a few donors were included, so the genetic and exposure-history diversity represented was limited. Specimens sampled were limited to blood, with tissue repertoires likely differing.

Trimming shortened V by 5 bases and J by 2 bases, and 13 bases separated the two germline ends. The CDR3 is 14 amino acids. From germline, CDR1 is SGHVS and CDR2 FQNEAQ. Naive CD8 cells were CD45RO-negative, positively selected for CCR7, excluding terminally differentiated effector memory CD45RA+ cells. The study ran the assay at deep level. Assay used: immunoSEQ multiplex PCR; TCRdb lists only in-frame clones, some missing. The data contain fewer than 1 million clones, 96% of them singletons. A single count supports this clone. Its cognate antigen is unknown. This rearrangement joins TRBV7-8 to TRBJ2-7; D tentatively reads TRBD1 or TRBD2 (5 bases each). Sequenced material: naive CD8+ T cells sorted from blood. This sequence was found in a man aged 30-40 years in good health. The DNA for the CDR3 is TGTGCCAGCAGCATGGGACCACTTGCCTACGAGCAGTACTTC. This sequence encodes CASSMGPLAYEQYF.